The 21 T cell receptor beta chains below all came from one sample that was sequenced in a study of T-cell memory formation after mild COVID-19. TCRdb ran MiXCR on the 5' RACE reads and lists one entry per CDR3 protein. The table shows about half a million distinct CDR3 sequences, with over 15% occurring only once. The sequenced sample was PBMCs or a T cell subset sorted from them (not recorded which). These receptors were collected from an adult woman who had mild COVID-19 (a few samples of this study predate the infection). Cell type and time point are not known.

This clonotype occurred a few times. V and J are TRBV7-3 and TRBJ2-7; D may be TRBD2 (6 bases). V lost 1 base to trimming and J lost 0 bases, with 10 bases between them. The CDR3 contains 15 residues. Germline V gene lookup returns CDR1 SGHTA and CDR2 FQGTGA. CDR3 nucleotide sequence: TGTGCCAGCAGCTTAAGTCTAGCGCGCTCCTACGAGCAGTACTTC. This translates into CASSLSLARSYEQYF.

In its sample, this clonotype was seen many times. The rearrangement joins TRBV7-9 to TRBJ1-2; unclear D gene. The germline gives CDR1 SEHNR, CDR2 FQNEAQ (reference sequence). Trimming removed 1 base from V and 3 bases from J, with 12 bases in between. The CDR3 is 15 amino acids. Here the CDR3 DNA reads TGTGCCAGCAGCTTAGAAGTGGGGATTTACTATGGCTACACCTTC. Protein: CASSLEVGIYYGYTF.

This clonotype was observed a handful of times. The genes are TRBV12-3 or TRBV12-4 and TRBJ2-3, with D unclear. V was cut by 3 bases and J by 5 bases, with 12 bases left in between. The CDR3 is 14 residues long. CDR3 DNA: TGTGCCAGCAGTTTGGTAGGGATGGTAGATACGCAGTATTTT. Protein: CASSLVGMVDTQYF.

This clonotype has just a few counts. The rearrangement links TRBV30 to TRBJ1-5, with 9 bases that match TRBD1. With 4 bases clipped from V and 3 bases from J, the junction kept 7 bases outside the gene matches. Germline-derived CDR1 and CDR2 are GTSNPN and SVGIG (reference sequence). CDR3 length: 15 residues. This CDR3 reads CAWTRTGDYNQPQHF. Written as DNA, the CDR3 is TGTGCCTGGACCAGGACAGGGGATTACAATCAGCCCCAGCATTTT.

The chain carries TRBV29-1 and TRBJ1-1, with D possibly being TRBD1 (6 bases). The CDR3 consists of 13 residues. Germline V gives CDR1 SQVTM, CDR2 ANQGSEA. V was cut by 6 bases and J by 1 base, with 12 bases left in between. The CDR3, as DNA: TGCAGCGTCCAACCGGGACAGAACACTGAAGCTTTCTTT. This gives the protein CSVQPGQNTEAFF.

This rearrangement joins TRBV19 to TRBJ2-2; tentatively, D is TRBD1 (6 bases). V dropped 6 bases and J dropped 1 base, with 9 bases sitting between them. CDR1 is LNHDA and CDR2 is SQIVND in the germline V gene (reference sequence). The CDR3 runs to 14 residues. The CDR3 sequence is CASRTTGNTGELFF. The CDR3 nucleotides are TGTGCCAGTAGGACGACAGGGAACACCGGGGAGCTGTTTTTT.

This clonotype was seen only a few times. This sequence joins TRBV5-1 and TRBJ2-7; 7 bases agree with TRBD1. This CDR3 comprises 13 residues. V lost 1 base to trimming and J lost 6 bases; unmatched junction nucleotides: 4. Germline lookup yields CDR1 SGHRS and CDR2 YFSETQ. Here the CDR3 DNA reads TGCGCCAGCAGCTTGACGACAGGGCGCGAGCAGTACTTC. It specifies CASSLTTGREQYF.

This clonotype turned up a few times. The rearrangement links TRBV3-1 to TRBJ2-3, with D possibly being TRBD1 or TRBD2 (6 bases each). From germline, CDR1 is LGHDT and CDR2 YNNKEL (reference sequence). The CDR3 runs 15 residues. V was cut by 0 bases and J by 6 bases, with 13 bases left in between. The CDR3 DNA sequence: TGTGCCAGCAGCCAAGATCCGGGGGCGAGGGATACGCAGTATTTT. It yields the protein CASSQDPGARDTQYF.

The chain uses TRBV5-1 and TRBJ2-1; D is unclear. The CDR3 length is 14 residues. The V end lost 0 bases, the J end lost 5 bases, and 9 bases lay between the germline ends. Per the germline V gene, CDR1 is SGHRS and CDR2 is YFSETQ. The CDR3 DNA is TGCGCCAGCAGCTTGGAGTTCAAAAACAATGAGCAGTTCTTC. Amino acids: CASSLEFKNNEQFF.

This clonotype was recorded a few times. The chain combines TRBV13 with TRBJ2-7; 8 bases line up with TRBD1. Trimming at V came to 5 bases and at J to 5 bases, leaving 11 bases not matched to a gene. CDR1 and CDR2 (germline): PRHDT, FYEKMQ (reference sequence). This CDR3 has 15 amino acids. For the CDR3, the DNA is TGTGCCAGCAGCCTCCGAGGACAGGGTTTTAACGAGCAGTACTTC. Translated, it gives CASSLRGQGFNEQYF.

The V and J genes are TRBV6-5 and TRBJ2-1; tentatively, D is TRBD1 (8 bases). The CDR3 runs 15 residues. The V end lost 6 bases, the J end lost 6 bases, and 18 bases lay between the germline ends. From germline, CDR1 is MNHEY and CDR2 SVGAGI. CDR3 protein: CASRTLQGEGNEQFF. The DNA for the CDR3 is TGTGCCAGCAGGACCCTACAGGGGGAGGGCAATGAGCAGTTCTTC.

This chain links TRBV25-1 with TRBJ2-7; 9 bases are a match to TRBD2. CDR1 is MGHDK and CDR2 is SYGVNS in the germline V gene. The CDR3 contains 16 residues. The trim removed 4 bases at V and 0 bases at J, leaving 7 bases unmatched. DNA of the CDR3: TGTGCCAGCAGTGCCCGGCTAGCGGGAAGCTCCTACGAGCAGTACTTC. It encodes CASSARLAGSSYEQYF.

This clonotype was observed a few times. The CDR3 coding sequence is TGTGCCAGCAGCTTAGGGGTGGTCAGCCTGAACACTGAAGCTTTCTTT. Amino acids: CASSLGVVSLNTEAFF. The chain joins TRBV7-8 to TRBJ1-1; D not resolved. The V end was cut by 1 base, the J end by 0 bases, with 12 bases between. Germline V lookup: CDR1 SGHVS, CDR2 FQNEAQ. The CDR3 consists of 16 residues.

The sample holds a few counts of this clonotype. This chain's CDR3 is CASSFSSSPHEQYF. DNA for the CDR3: TGTGCCAGCAGTTTCAGTAGTAGCCCCCACGAGCAGTACTTC. The V gene is TRBV12-3 or TRBV12-4, the J gene TRBJ2-7; D call uncertain. The germline V and J ends were trimmed by 3 bases and 5 bases, with 14 bases remaining between them. The CDR3 totals 14 residues.

This sequence joins TRBV4-1 and TRBJ1-3; tentative D call: TRBD1 (5 bases). Germline CDR1 and CDR2: MGHRA and YSYEKL. Trimming took off 0 bases at V and 1 base at J, with 16 bases between the two ends. CDR3 length equals 18 residues. This chain's CDR3 is CASSQEGARGDSGNTIYF. The CDR3 nucleotides read TGCGCCAGCAGCCAAGAAGGTGCGAGGGGAGATTCTGGAAACACCATATATTTT.

The rearrangement joins TRBV5-1 to TRBJ2-7; 7 nucleotides agree with TRBD1. This CDR3 has 17 residues. In germline, CDR1 is SGHRS, CDR2 YFSETQ. J lost 2 bases, V lost 4 bases, and 15 bases had no gene match. Written as DNA, the CDR3 is TGCGCCAGCAGCCTGGGATATAGGGGGACAGAGACCTACGAGCAGTACTTC. It translates to CASSLGYRGTETYEQYF.

In this sample, this clonotype turned up a few times. V usage is TRBV29-1 and J usage is TRBJ2-7; possibly TRBD1 for D (7 bases). The V gene's germline CDR1 is SQVTM and CDR2 ANQGSEA. V lost 4 bases to trimming and J lost 2 bases, with 9 bases between them. There are 12 residues in the CDR3. This CDR3 is CSVARGAYEQYF. The CDR3 DNA sequence: TGCAGCGTTGCCAGGGGGGCCTACGAGCAGTACTTC.

The sample holds a few counts of this clonotype. This chain joins TRBV12-3 or TRBV12-4 and TRBJ2-7; 9 positions match TRBD2. Germline trimming cut 3 bases from V and 3 bases from J; bases unmatched to any gene: 6. There are 15 residues in the CDR3. In nucleotides, the CDR3 is TGTGCCAGCAGTTTTAGGGTAGCGGGAGACTACGAGCAGTACTTC. This translates into CASSFRVAGDYEQYF.

This clonotype has just a few counts. The chain employs TRBV5-1 and TRBJ2-7; no definite D call. Trimming removed 8 bases from V and 1 base from J, with 16 bases in between. The length of the CDR3 is 14 residues. Germline V gene sequence: CDR1 SGHRS, CDR2 YFSETQ. The CDR3 reads CARALGRWSYEQYF. DNA of the CDR3: TGCGCCAGAGCCCTAGGCAGGTGGTCCTACGAGCAGTACTTC.

The rearrangement links TRBV5-4 to TRBJ2-1; 12 nucleotides match TRBD2. Germline CDR1 reads SGHNT; CDR2 reads YYREEE (reference sequence). V dropped 0 bases and J dropped 3; count of bases not matched to a gene: 4. This CDR3 is built from 17 residues. The CDR3 loop reads CASSLEGLAGNYNEQFF. CDR3 nucleotide sequence: TGTGCCAGCAGCTTGGAGGGACTAGCGGGTAACTACAATGAGCAGTTCTTC.

The genes are TRBV20-1 and TRBJ2-3; D possibly corresponds to TRBD2 (6 bases). The CDR3 has 16 amino acids. V lost 1 base and J 0 bases, leaving 14 bases between the germline ends. Germline V gene data show CDR1 as DFQATT and CDR2 as SNEGSKA (reference sequence). CDR3 DNA: TGCAGTGCTAGAGGGGGATGGGGGGTCAGCACAGATACGCAGTATTTT. Amino acids: CSARGGWGVSTDTQYF.